The TCR beta chain under discussion was sequenced for a study of shared clonotypes between healthy human individuals (dated by TCRdb to 2018 to 2021). Looking at the study overall: The cohort included a few men and a couple of women between 18 and 49 years of age. To increase sequencing depth and limit assay-specific biases, TCR repertoire library preparation and sequencing were carried out by different laboratories using diverse techniques. To estimate repertoire size and how much clonotypes are shared between individuals, the study performed deep sequencing of blood TCR repertoires from a few healthy adults. For each donor, CD4 naive and CD4 memory were each run on three plates, CD8 naive on two plates, and CD8 memory on one plate. Between about 0.94 and 8.9 billion PBMCs per donor were obtained by leukapheresis. Broad study findings and their caveats: Sampling was limited to blood, and TCR repertoires in tissue likely differ from TCR repertoires in blood. Pairwise subsampling indicated that sequencing depth was expected to affect the degree of clonotype sharing among donors. Naive subsets generally had larger estimated clonotype richness than memory subsets. Incomplete sequencing was indicated by rarefaction of sorted-subset datasets, despite the large sequencing depth. Sharing across several donors was observed for approximately 5% of naive CD4, under 4% of naive CD8, 2% to 2.5% of memory CD4, and less than 0.45% of memory CD8 clonotypes. The small number of donors limited the genetic and exposure-history diversity represented. Higher generation probabilities were observed for clonotypes shared by all four sorted-subset donors than for non-shared clonotypes.

About this clone: The antigen it recognizes is unknown. Base-call qualities are not available, and no considerably larger clone is one nucleotide away.

The donors were healthy, HIV-negative adults with no recently reported acute infections or vaccinations. Only Caucasian adults living in Nashville, Tennessee, USA were represented among the donors. CD4+ T cells were enriched by magnetic negative selection; naive cells were then positively selected on CD45RA, and the negative fraction formed the memory subset. Blood was collected by leukapheresis, and PBMCs were isolated by Ficoll-Histopaque density gradient centrifugation and then cryopreserved in liquid nitrogen vapor phase. Analytical flow cytometry was used to check the purity and quantity of every magnetically sorted T cell population. Genomic DNA was isolated from every sorted fraction and measured by UV absorbance on a Nanodrop 2000c. Using the deep immunoSEQ assay, TCR CDR3 regions were amplified from genomic DNA by multiplex PCR. Extracted genomic DNA from each cell subset was distributed evenly across all wells of several immunoSEQ 96-well plates, and each plate was treated as a replicate. For sorted subsets, each replicate PCR was loaded with 150 to 250 ng genomic DNA, equivalent to 30,000 or so T cell genomes. Purified libraries were quantified with a Qubit 3.0 fluorometer, sized on a Bioanalyzer 2100, and re-quantified with the KAPA Library Quantification kit. A separate single-read 150-cycle Illumina NextSeq 550 flow cell was used to sequence each immunoSEQ 96-well plate. Per the original workflow: The immunoSEQ output contained only junctional sequences without quality scores, so filtering could not match that applied to full-length reads. Sequences were annotated with PyIR, a Python wrapper for IgBLAST v1.9, using IMGT germline references to assign V/J genes and CDR3. Reads with weak V/J assignments (E-value above 1e-6), missing CDR3, stop codons, out-of-frame junctions, or ambiguous translated residues were removed. V3J clonotypes were defined as sequences sharing the same inferred V gene, J gene, and CDR3 amino acid sequence. To compute the percentage overlap between repertoires, the number of shared unique clonotypes was divided by the size of the smaller repertoire. RTK rarefaction, the Chao1 estimator, and Recon v2.1 estimates of unobserved clonotypes were used to assess repertoire richness. Generation probabilities were computed with OLGA for all TCRbeta clonotypes obtained by the gDNA method from a few donors. Here the immuneACCESS table is served through TCRdb, limited to in-frame sequences with V and J called. Missing clones are a known gap in these copies; in checked studies unresolved V genes cover under half, and the rest lacks a known reason. V, J and clone size reflect that table, while D and trimming were determined from the DNA. The sample yields millions of clones; 85% to 95% were counted once. The top ten clones comprise 0.13% to 0.15% of the sample.

Spanning cysteine to phenylalanine, the CDR3 consists of 14 amino acids. This entry keeps only the CDR3 DNA: 42 bases, framed from base 1. At the junction V is shortened by 6 bases and J by 8 bases, with 16 bases in between. In the germline V gene (reference sequence), CDR1 corresponds to MNHEY and CDR2 to SMNVEV. This clonotype originated in a man between 18 and 35 years old in good health. The sample consisted of naive CD4+ T cells sorted from blood. Sample cell subset or site, as interpreted from the label and publication: CD45RA+ positively selected. The sequence is built from TRBV27 and TRBJ1-4; the D segment could be TRBD1, given 6 matching bases. The nucleotides read TGTGCCAGCAGACAACAGGGAAGAGGCGAAAAACTGTTTTTT. This is translated as CASRQQGRGEKLFF.